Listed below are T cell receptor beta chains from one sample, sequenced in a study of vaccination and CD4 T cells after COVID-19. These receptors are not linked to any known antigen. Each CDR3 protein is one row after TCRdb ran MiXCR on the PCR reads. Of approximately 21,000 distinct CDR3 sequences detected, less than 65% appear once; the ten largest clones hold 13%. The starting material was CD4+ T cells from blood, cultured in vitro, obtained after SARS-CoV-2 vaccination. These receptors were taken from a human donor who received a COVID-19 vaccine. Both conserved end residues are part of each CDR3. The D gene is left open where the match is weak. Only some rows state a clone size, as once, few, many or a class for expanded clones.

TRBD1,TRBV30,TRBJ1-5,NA,TGTGCCTGGGGGACAGGGAGGCAGCCCCAGCATTTT,CAWGTGRQPQHF
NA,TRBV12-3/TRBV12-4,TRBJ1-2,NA,TGTGCCAGCAGTTTATTGGGAGACAGGAGAGTCCCTTCAGCTAACTATGGCTACACCTTC,CASSLLGDRRVPSANYGYTF
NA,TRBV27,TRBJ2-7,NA,TGTGCCAGCAGTTCTGGGGGGGGCAGCTCCTACGAGCAGTACTTC,CASSSGGGSSYEQYF
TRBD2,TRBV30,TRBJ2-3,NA,TGTGCCTGGAGTCGCGGGGAGCGGGGGGACGGTCCAGATACGCAGTATTTT,CAWSRGERGDGPDTQYF
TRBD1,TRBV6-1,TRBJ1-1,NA,TGTGCCAGCAGTCGCCTCTCGATGACAGGGACTGAAGCTTTCTTT,CASSRLSMTGTEAFF
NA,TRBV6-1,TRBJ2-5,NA,TGTGCCAGCAGTGAAAGTGTTGTAGAGGGGGAGACCCAGTACTTC,CASSESVVEGETQYF
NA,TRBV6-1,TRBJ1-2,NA,TGTGCCAGCAGTGATAACACCTATGGCTACACCTTC,CASSDNTYGYTF
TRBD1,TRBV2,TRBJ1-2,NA,TGTGCCAGCAGTAGGGACAGAACTAACTATGGCTACACCTTC,CASSRDRTNYGYTF
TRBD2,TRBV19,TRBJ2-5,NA,TGTGCCAGTAGTATCCCCAGCGGGGGGTACCAAGAGACCCAGTACTTC,CASSIPSGGYQETQYF
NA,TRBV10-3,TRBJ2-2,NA,TGTGCCACCCTACAGGGCGCGAACACCGGGGAGCTGTTTTTT,CATLQGANTGELFF
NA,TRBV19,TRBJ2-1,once,TGTGCCAGTAGTATAGGCCGACTAGCCTACAATGAGCAGTTCTTC,CASSIGRLAYNEQFF
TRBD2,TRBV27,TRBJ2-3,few,TGTGCCAGCAGTTTAAATACGGGGGGACCCACAGATACGCAGTATTTT,CASSLNTGGPTDTQYF
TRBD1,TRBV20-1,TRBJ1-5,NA,TGCAGTGCTAGAGCCCCGGGACAGAAAAGCAATCAGCCCCAGCATTTT,CSARAPGQKSNQPQHF
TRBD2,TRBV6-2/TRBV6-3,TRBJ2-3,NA,TGTGCCAGCAGTTATACTAGCGGGGCGAACACAGATACGCAGTATTTT,CASSYTSGANTDTQYF
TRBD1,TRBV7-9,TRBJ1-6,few,TGTGCCAGCAGCTTTTATCAGGGGGGTTCACCCCTCCACTTT,CASSFYQGGSPLHF
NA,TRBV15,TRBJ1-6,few,TGTGCCACCAGACAATGGGATCGCGGGTCACCCCTCCACTTT,CATRQWDRGSPLHF
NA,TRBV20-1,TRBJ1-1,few,TGCAGTGCCATACAGGGGAACACTGAAGCTTTCTTT,CSAIQGNTEAFF
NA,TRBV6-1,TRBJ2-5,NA,TGTGCCAGCAGCCGACAATTCGAATCCGGGGCGCCTTTGGAGACCCAGTACTTC,CASSRQFESGAPLETQYF
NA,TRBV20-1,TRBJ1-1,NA,TGCAGTGCTACCCCGAACGCTGAAGCTTTCTTT,CSATPNAEAFF
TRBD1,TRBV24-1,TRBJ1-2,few,TGTGCCACCAGTGATTCGGGACAGGGGAACTATGGCTACACCTTC,CATSDSGQGNYGYTF
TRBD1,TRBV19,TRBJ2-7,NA,TGTGCCAGTAGTATCGGACAGGGTGGCTCCTACGAGCAGTACTTC,CASSIGQGGSYEQYF
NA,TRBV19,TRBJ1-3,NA,TGTGCCAGTCGAGCATCCCCGACTTCGGAAGGAAACACCATATATTTT,CASRASPTSEGNTIYF
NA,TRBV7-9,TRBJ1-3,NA,TGTGCCAGCAGCTCCACTCGGACGGGCTCTGGAAACACCATATATTTT,CASSSTRTGSGNTIYF
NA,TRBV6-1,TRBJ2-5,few,TGTGCCAGCAGCCAGGGGCAAGAGACCCAGTACTTC,CASSQGQETQYF
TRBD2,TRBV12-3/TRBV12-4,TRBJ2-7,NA,TGTGCCAGCGGGGGACTAGCGGGGGGGTACGAGCAGTACTTC,CASGGLAGGYEQYF
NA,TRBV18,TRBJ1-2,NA,TGTGCCAGCTCACCATCATCGGCGAGCGACTATGGCTACACCTTC,CASSPSSASDYGYTF
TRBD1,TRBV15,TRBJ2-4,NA,TGTGCCACCAGCAGGGGCCCCCCCAGGGGGCTAGCCAAAAACATTCAGTACTTC,CATSRGPPRGLAKNIQYF
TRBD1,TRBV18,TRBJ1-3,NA,TGTGCCAGCTCACCTCTACCGGGACAGGAGTCTGGAAACACCATATATTTT,CASSPLPGQESGNTIYF
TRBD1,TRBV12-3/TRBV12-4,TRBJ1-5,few,TGTGCCAGCAGTCGGGACAGTGGCAATCAGCCCCAGCATTTT,CASSRDSGNQPQHF
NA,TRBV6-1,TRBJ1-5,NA,TGTGCCAGCAGCCCCGACAGGACCCGCAATCAGCCCCAGCATTTT,CASSPDRTRNQPQHF
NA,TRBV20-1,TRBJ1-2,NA,TGCAGTGCTACTTATCGACTTGGACTCTTCAACTATGGCTACACCTTC,CSATYRLGLFNYGYTF
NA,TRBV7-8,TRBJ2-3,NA,TGTGCCAGCAGCCAATCGTCAACAGGGGGAGGGGATACGCAGTATTTT,CASSQSSTGGGDTQYF
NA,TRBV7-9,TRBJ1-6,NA,TGTGCCAGCAGCGCCTTAATTGGTAATTCACCCCTCCACTTT,CASSALIGNSPLHF